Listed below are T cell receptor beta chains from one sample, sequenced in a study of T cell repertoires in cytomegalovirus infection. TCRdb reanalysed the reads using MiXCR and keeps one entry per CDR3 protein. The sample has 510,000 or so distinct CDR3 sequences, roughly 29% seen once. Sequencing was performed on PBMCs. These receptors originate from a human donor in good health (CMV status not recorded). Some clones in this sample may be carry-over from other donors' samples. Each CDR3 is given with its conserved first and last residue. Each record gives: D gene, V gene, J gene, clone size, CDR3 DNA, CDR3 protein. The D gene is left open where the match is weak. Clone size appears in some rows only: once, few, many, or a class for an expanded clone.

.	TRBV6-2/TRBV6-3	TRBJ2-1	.	TGTGCCAGCAGTTCGGCGGGACCGAGTAATGAGCAGTTCTTC	CASSSAGPSNEQFF
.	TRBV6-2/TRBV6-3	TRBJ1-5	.	TGTGCCAGCAAGCGGGGCGTAGTAAATCAGCCCCAGCATTTT	CASKRGVVNQPQHF
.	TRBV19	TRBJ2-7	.	TGTGCCAGTAGGGACACCGGGTCGATCTCCTACGAGCAGTACTTC	CASRDTGSISYEQYF
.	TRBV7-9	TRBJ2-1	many	TGTGCCAGCAACTCCCCTGCGTCTCCCTACAATGAGCAGTTCTTC	CASNSPASPYNEQFF
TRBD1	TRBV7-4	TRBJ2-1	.	TGTGCCAGCAGCGCGACAGGGGATACCTACAATGAGCAGTTCTTC	CASSATGDTYNEQFF
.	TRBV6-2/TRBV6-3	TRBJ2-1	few	TGTGCCAGCAGTAAACCCCCTCTAGCGATGAGGTACAATGAGCAGTTCTTC	CASSKPPLAMRYNEQFF
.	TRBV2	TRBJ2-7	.	TGTGCCAGCAGTGAAGTTTCAGGCCCCGGGGAGCAGTACTTC	CASSEVSGPGEQYF
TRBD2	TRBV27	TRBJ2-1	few	TGTGCCAGCAGCCAACTAGCGGGAGGGCCCTACAATGAGCAGTTCTTC	CASSQLAGGPYNEQFF
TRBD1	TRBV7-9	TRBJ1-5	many	TGTGCCAGCAGCCCCGACAGGGACAATCAGCCCCAGCATTTT	CASSPDRDNQPQHF
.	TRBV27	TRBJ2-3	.	TGTGCCAGCCATCAATCCGGCACAGATACGCAGTATTTT	CASHQSGTDTQYF
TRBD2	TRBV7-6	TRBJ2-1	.	TGTGCCAGCAGCTCAGCGGGGGCTGCAAATGAGCAGTTCTTC	CASSSAGAANEQFF
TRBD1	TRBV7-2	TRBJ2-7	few	TGTGCCAGCAGCTATGGGCCGGGACAGAACTACGAGCAGTACTTC	CASSYGPGQNYEQYF
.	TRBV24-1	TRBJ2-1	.	TGTGCCACCGCAGGGGCCCAGGGCTCCTACAATGAGCAGTTCTTC	CATAGAQGSYNEQFF
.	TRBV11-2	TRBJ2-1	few	TGTGCCAGCAGCTTAAGGCTGCCGGGGTACAATGAGCAGTTCTTC	CASSLRLPGYNEQFF
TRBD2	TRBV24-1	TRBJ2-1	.	TGTGCCACCAGTGATAATACTCCCGGGACTACACACTACAATGAGCAGTTCTTC	CATSDNTPGTTHYNEQFF
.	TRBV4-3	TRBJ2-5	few	TGCGCCAGCAGCCAAGTTGGAACCCCGAGGATGGCCCAGTACTTC	CASSQVGTPRMAQYF
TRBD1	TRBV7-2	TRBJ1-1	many	TGTGCCAGCAGCCCTGGGACAGGGCCGGCTTTCTTT	CASSPGTGPAFF
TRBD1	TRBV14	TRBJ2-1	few	TGTGCCAGCAGCCAAGTAGGACAGGGATGGAGCTCCTACAATGAGCAGTTCTTC	CASSQVGQGWSSYNEQFF
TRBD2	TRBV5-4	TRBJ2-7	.	TGTGCCAGCAGCTCTGGCTCAAGCGGGGATTCCTACGAGCAGTACTTC	CASSSGSSGDSYEQYF
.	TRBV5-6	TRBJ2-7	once	TGTGCCAGCAGCTCGGGACAAGTCCACGAGCAGTACTTC	CASSSGQVHEQYF
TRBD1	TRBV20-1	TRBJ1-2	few	TGCAGTGCTAGTTCGGGACAGGGGAACGCCCAGGGTCTCTATGGCTACACCTTC	CSASSGQGNAQGLYGYTF
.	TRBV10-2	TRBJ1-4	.	TGCGCCAGCAGTGCTAAAGGGGCTAATGAAAAACTGTTTTTT	CASSAKGANEKLFF
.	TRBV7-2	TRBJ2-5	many	TGTGCCAGCAGCTTAGAGACAGTTGGGGGAGAGACCCAGTACTTC	CASSLETVGGETQYF
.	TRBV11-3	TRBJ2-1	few	TGTGCCAGCAGCCCGCCCCTGGGTTGGCCGTTCTTC	CASSPPLGWPFF
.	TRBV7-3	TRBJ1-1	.	TGTGCCAGCAGCTTAAACGCAGGGGAGATGAACACTGAAGCTTTCTTT	CASSLNAGEMNTEAFF
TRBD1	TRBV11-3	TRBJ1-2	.	TGTGCCAGCAGCGAGGACAGGGTGGGCTATGGCTACACCTTC	CASSEDRVGYGYTF
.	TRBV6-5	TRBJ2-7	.	TGTGCCAGCAGTTACTCGATGGCAGGGCCAGGCGAGCAGTACTTC	CASSYSMAGPGEQYF
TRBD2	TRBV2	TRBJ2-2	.	TGTGCCAGCAGTGAAGCGTATCCTAGCGGCCTGAACACCGGGGAGCTGTTTTTT	CASSEAYPSGLNTGELFF
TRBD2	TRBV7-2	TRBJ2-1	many	TGTGCCAGCAGCCCGGGACTAGCGGGAGGGGGGGAGCAGTTCTTC	CASSPGLAGGGEQFF
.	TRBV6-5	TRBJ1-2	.	TGTGCCAGCAGTTACGGGGGAGGGGGCTACACCTTC	CASSYGGGGYTF
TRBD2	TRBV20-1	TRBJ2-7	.	TGCAGTGCTAGAGATCCAGCGGGAGAGTTTATCGGCTACGAGCAGTACTTC	CSARDPAGEFIGYEQYF
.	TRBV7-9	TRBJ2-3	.	TGTGCCAGCAGCTTTTCGCCTACCCGCACAGATACGCAGTATTTT	CASSFSPTRTDTQYF
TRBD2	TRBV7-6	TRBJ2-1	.	TGTGCCAGCAGCTTAGCCCCGGGAGGTACCTACAATGAGCAGTTCTTC	CASSLAPGGTYNEQFF
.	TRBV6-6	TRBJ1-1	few	TGTGCCAGCAGTTACCGCAGGGAGGACACTGAAGCTTTCTTT	CASSYRREDTEAFF
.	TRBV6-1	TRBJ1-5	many	TGTGCCAGCAGTGAAGCATCGGGGGGAGGCAATCAGCCCCAGCATTTT	CASSEASGGGNQPQHF
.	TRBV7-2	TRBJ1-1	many	TGTGCCAGCAGCTTAGAGACAGTCCGGAACACTGAAGCTTTCTTT	CASSLETVRNTEAFF
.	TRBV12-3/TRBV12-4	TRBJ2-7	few	TGTGCCAGCAGCCCACGGGAGTTATACGAGCAGTACTTC	CASSPRELYEQYF
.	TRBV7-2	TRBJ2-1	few	TGTGCCAGCACCAACGGGGGTGAGCAGTTCTTC	CASTNGGEQFF
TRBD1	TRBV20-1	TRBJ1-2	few	TGCAGTGCCCGGGGACAGGATAACTATGGCTACACCTTC	CSARGQDNYGYTF
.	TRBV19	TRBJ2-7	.	TGTGCCAGTAACCCGGGAACCTCCTACGAGCAGTACTTC	CASNPGTSYEQYF
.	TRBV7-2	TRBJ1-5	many	TGTGCCAGCAGCCCTTTGTGGGACCAGCCCCAGCATTTT	CASSPLWDQPQHF
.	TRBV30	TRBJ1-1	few	TGTGCCTACGTACCCTGGGGCACTGAAGCTTTCTTT	CAYVPWGTEAFF
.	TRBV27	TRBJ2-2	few	TGTGCCAGCAGCGAGGCAGGGACCTCGAACACCGGGGAGCTGTTTTTT	CASSEAGTSNTGELFF
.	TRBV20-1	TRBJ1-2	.	TGCAGTGCTAGGGAGGGGGGGAACTATGGCTACACCTTC	CSAREGGNYGYTF
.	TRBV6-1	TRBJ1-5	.	TGTGCCAGCAGTGAGCTACTGACGGAATATAGCAATCAGCCCCAGCATTTT	CASSELLTEYSNQPQHF
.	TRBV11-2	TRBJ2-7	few	TGTGCCAGCAGCTTAGCAAGGGGGATCTACGAGCAGTACTTC	CASSLARGIYEQYF
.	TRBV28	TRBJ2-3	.	TGTGCCAGCCACCGGACAGGCACAGATACGCAGTATTTT	CASHRTGTDTQYF
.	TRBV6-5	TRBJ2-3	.	TGTGCCAGCAGTTACTCCTACTACCCAATATCTAGCACAGATACGCAGTATTTT	CASSYSYYPISSTDTQYF
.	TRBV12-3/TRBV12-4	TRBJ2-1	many	TGTGCCAGCACCCCGCCGGGTTACAATGAGCAGTTCTTC	CASTPPGYNEQFF
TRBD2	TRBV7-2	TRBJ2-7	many	TGTGCCAGCAGCTACCGGACTAGCGGGATTTACGAGCAGTACTTC	CASSYRTSGIYEQYF